The 11 T cell receptor beta chains below all came from one sample that was sequenced in a study of post-analysis software for immune sequencing data. These receptors lack a known antigen. Unique molecular identifiers tagged the TCR beta cDNA libraries. MiXCR, applied by TCRdb to the PCR reads, yields one record per CDR3 protein. The sample shows hundreds of thousands of distinct CDR3 sequences, approximately 45% of them seen only once. Findings of the study overall: Relative to controls, patients had roughly five TRBV segments at higher frequency, with TRBV5-6, TRBV5-1 and TRBV20-1 among these.

Sample: blood. The origin of the receptors is a girl between 5 and 17 years old with multiple sclerosis.

This clonotype was detected only once. The chain carries TRBV14 and TRBJ2-2; D ambiguous. This CDR3 contains 14 residues. Germline V gene lookup returns CDR1 SGHDN and CDR2 FVKESK. Trimming cost V 2 bases and J 3 bases, with 7 bases left between them. This CDR3 is CASSQLSDTGELFF. The CDR3 bases are TGTGCCAGCAGCCAACTGTCGGACACCGGGGAGCTGTTTTTT.

J is TRBJ2-2 and V is TRBV4-1, with a possible D match to TRBD2 (6 bases). Trimming removed 2 bases from V and 6 bases from J, with 22 bases in between. The CDR3 is 18 residues long. Germline V gene lookup returns CDR1 MGHRA and CDR2 YSYEKL. CDR3 residues: CASSQFRLTSKIAGELFF. The CDR3 DNA is TGCGCCAGCAGCCAATTCCGTTTGACTAGTAAGATCGCCGGGGAGCTGTTTTTT.

J is TRBJ1-6 and V is TRBV12-3 or TRBV12-4; the D gene is possibly TRBD1 (6 bases). Trimming left V 7 bases short and J 4 bases short, with 11 bases between. The CDR3 consists of 14 residues. Written as DNA, the CDR3 is TGTGCCAGCACCTTGGGGGCATATAATTCACCCCTCCACTTT. It codes for CASTLGAYNSPLHF.

The rearrangement links TRBV7-9 to TRBJ2-5; 7 bases map to TRBD1. The end of the DNA is better explained by TRBJ2-7, so the J call may be wrong. The CDR3 sequence is 14 residues long. The germline V gene encodes CDR1 SEHNR and CDR2 FQNEAQ (reference sequence). This CDR3 is CASSLGPTGPEQYF. CDR3 sequence (DNA): TGTGCCAGCAGCTTAGGCCCGACAGGGCCCGAGCAGTACTTC.

This clonotype appeared a single time. V and J are TRBV25-1 and TRBJ2-3, with 7 bases that match TRBD2. This CDR3 has 15 residues. Trimming at V came to 5 bases and at J to 2 bases, leaving 7 bases not matched to a gene. CDR1 is MGHDK, CDR2 SYGVNS, per germline. CDR3 region: CASSSGGGYTDTQYF. CDR3 in DNA: TGTGCCAGCAGTTCCGGCGGGGGTTACACAGATACGCAGTATTTT. Variable domain in full (rest from reference TRBV25-1 and TRBJ2-3): EADIYQTPRYLVIGTGKKITLECSQTMGHDKMYWYQQDPGMELHLIHYSYGVNSTEKGDLSSESTVSRIRTEHFPLTLESARPSHTSQYLCASSSGGGYTDTQYFGPGTRLTVL.

This clonotype is a singleton in its sample. This chain links TRBV3-1 with TRBJ2-1; D ambiguous. Deletions cut 3 bases from V and 10 bases from J, with 13 bases between. This CDR3 has 13 residues. Germline CDR1 and CDR2: LGHDT and YNNKEL (reference sequence). The CDR3 loop is CASSHPVSYEQFF. CDR3 DNA: TGTGCCAGCAGCCACCCCGTATCCTACGAGCAGTTCTTC.

This clonotype was counted a few times. The CDR3 DNA reads TGTGCCAGCAGCCAGCCGGGACACAAATACAATGAGCAGTTCTTC. Its translation: CASSQPGHKYNEQFF. This sequence joins TRBV4-2 and TRBJ2-1; perhaps TRBD1 as D (6 bases). CDR1 and CDR2 (germline): LGHNA, YNFKEQ. Trimming cost V 3 bases and J 4 bases, with 13 bases left between them. The CDR3 consists of 15 residues.

The J gene is TRBJ1-1, the V gene TRBV5-1; D is undetermined. Trimming took 2 bases from V and 2 from J, leaving 10 bases between them. Germline lookup yields CDR1 SGHRS and CDR2 YFSETQ. The CDR3 totals 14 residues. This CDR3 reads CASSFDGPNTEAFF. In DNA, the CDR3 is TGCGCCAGCAGCTTCGATGGCCCCAACACTGAAGCTTTCTTT.

Written as DNA, the CDR3 is TGCAGTGCTAGGGACCACAGCGGGTCACTCAATGAGCAGTACTTC. It is translated as CSARDHSGSLNEQYF. The chain joins TRBV20-1 to TRBJ2-5; TRBD2 might be the D (6 bases). Germline CDR1 DFQATT, CDR2 SNEGSKA (reference sequence). The CDR3 extends over 15 amino acids. Trimming shortened V by 3 bases and J by 11 bases, and 25 bases separated the two germline ends.

V usage is TRBV20-1 and J usage is TRBJ1-4, with TRBD1 matching 7 bases. This CDR3 is 14 amino acids long. Losses at the gene ends were 5 bases for V and 8 bases for J; bases not matched to a gene: 11. Germline CDR1 reads DFQATT; CDR2 reads SNEGSKA (reference sequence). The CDR3: CSAGDRDLGEKLFF. CDR3 in DNA: TGCAGTGCTGGCGACAGGGACCTGGGAGAAAAACTGTTTTTT.

There are many counts of this clonotype. The gene calls are TRBV6-6 and TRBJ2-5; 12 nucleotides agree with TRBD2. Germline assignment: CDR1 MNHNY and CDR2 SVGAGI (reference sequence). The CDR3 sequence is 14 residues long. J gave up 5 bases and V 6 bases, and 4 bases lay outside the gene matches. CDR3 loop: CASSRLAGVETQYF. The CDR3 DNA is TGTGCCAGCAGCCGACTAGCGGGAGTGGAGACCCAGTACTTC.